The TCR beta chain under discussion was sequenced for a study of beta chain features in type 1 diabetes. The sequenced template was cDNA made from the entire isolated RNA. TCRdb keeps only in-frame clones here, not all; method: immunoSEQ multiplex PCR. Of 150,000 or so clones in the sample, 7.5% to 9.5% were seen once. The germline V gene encodes CDR1 SGHRS and CDR2 YFSETQ. Trimming pared 0 bases from V and 10 bases from J, leaving 11 bases between. CDR3 length: 14 residues. Input material: central memory CD4+ T cells from blood. This clonotype was obtained from a woman under 30 in good health. This chain links TRBV5-1 with TRBJ1-6; a weak D match, TRBD1 (6 bases). The CDR3 is CASSLGQDQSPLHF. The CDR3 DNA reads as TGCGCCAGCAGCTTGGGACAGGATCAATCACCCCTCCACTTT.